These T cell receptor beta chains were read from a single sample in a study of T cell responses to AZD1222 COVID-19 vaccine. Sequencing used immunoSEQ multiplex PCR; TCRdb keeps in-frame clones, though not all of them. The repertoire holds around 120,000 clones, with around 90% as singletons. Sequenced here: peripheral blood, sampled on day 0 of AZD1222 vaccination. Receptors were obtained from an adult in good health. Both conserved end residues are trimmed from each CDR3. The order of the fields is J gene, V gene, CDR3 protein.

J: TRBJ1-4; V: TRBV7-9; CDR3: ASSLRTAHEKLF
J: TRBJ2-2; V: TRBV6-4; CDR3: ASTSPLAHGFTGELF
J: TRBJ2-2; V: TRBV28; CDR3: ASSLLGQSRELF
J: TRBJ2-1; V: TRBV9; CDR3: ASSVLGQGNYNEQF
J: TRBJ2-1; V: TRBV24-1; CDR3: ATSDSTGYIGEQF
J: TRBJ2-7; V: TRBV14; CDR3: ASSLGQGFNEQY
J: TRBJ2-5; V: TRBV20-1; CDR3: SARKETQY
J: TRBJ2-3; V: TRBV3-1/TRBV3-2; CDR3: ASRATGSTDTQY
J: TRBJ1-4; V: TRBV18; CDR3: ASSRDAGNEKLF
J: TRBJ1-1; V: TRBV18; CDR3: ASSPPGLNTEAF
J: TRBJ2-5; V: TRBV28; CDR3: ASSTRTSVQETQY
J: TRBJ2-1; V: TRBV5-1; CDR3: ASSLLDNEQF
J: TRBJ2-7; V: TRBV7-8; CDR3: ASSLYPTGARNYEQY
J: TRBJ2-1; V: TRBV7-9; CDR3: ASSKTGAYNEQF
J: TRBJ2-7; V: TRBV9; CDR3: ASSVAGQAIYEQY
J: TRBJ1-2; V: TRBV4-1; CDR3: ASTQQESRRGPNYGYT
J: TRBJ1-1; V: TRBV6-5; CDR3: ASSLMTANTEAF
J: TRBJ2-5; V: TRBV5-5; CDR3: ASSWAGEETQY
J: TRBJ2-6; V: TRBV5-6; CDR3: ASSLGGGTWASGANVLT
J: TRBJ1-2; V: TRBV4-1; CDR3: ASSQGPQELYGYT
J: TRBJ2-1; V: TRBV19; CDR3: ASSSLAGAYNEQF
J: TRBJ1-1; V: TRBV19; CDR3: ASSLGTGQNTEAF